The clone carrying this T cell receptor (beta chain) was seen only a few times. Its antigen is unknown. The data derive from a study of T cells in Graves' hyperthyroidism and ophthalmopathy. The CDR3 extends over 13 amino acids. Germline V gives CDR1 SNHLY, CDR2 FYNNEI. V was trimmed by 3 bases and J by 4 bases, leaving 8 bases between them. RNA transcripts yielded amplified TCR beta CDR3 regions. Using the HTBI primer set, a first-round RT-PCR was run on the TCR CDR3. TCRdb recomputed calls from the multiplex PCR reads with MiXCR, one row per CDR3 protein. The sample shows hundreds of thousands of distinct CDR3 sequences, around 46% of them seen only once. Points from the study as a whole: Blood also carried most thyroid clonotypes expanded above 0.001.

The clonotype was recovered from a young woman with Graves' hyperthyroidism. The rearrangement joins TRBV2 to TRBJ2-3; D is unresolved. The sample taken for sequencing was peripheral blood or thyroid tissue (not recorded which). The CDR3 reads CASSDEVADTQYF. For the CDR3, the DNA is TGTGCCAGCAGTGATGAGGTCGCAGATACGCAGTATTTT.